The rows below give T cell receptor beta chains drawn from one sample of a study of T cell responses to AZD1222 COVID-19 vaccine. The method was immunoSEQ multiplex PCR; TCRdb's version includes in-frame clones alone and lacks a portion of them. This sample has some 130,000 clones; about nine tenths occur once, and the top ten carry 20% to 25%. Sequencing used peripheral blood, obtained on day 0 of AZD1222 vaccination. Source of these receptors: an adult in good health. Both conserved end residues are part of each CDR3. A D gene is named only where the DNA matches it firmly. The size field is filled for only some rows; it gives once, few, many or a size class.

v_call	clone_size	d_call	j_call	cdr3_aa	cdr3_nt
TRBV28	once	.	TRBJ1-2	CASSLSGTYGYTF	TGTGCCAGCAGTTTATCAGGGACCTATGGCTACACCTTC
TRBV3-1/TRBV3-2	.	TRBD2	TRBJ2-3	CASSPPGGGATDTQYF	TGTGCCAGCAGCCCCCCGGGCGGGGGGGCCACAGATACGCAGTATTTT
TRBV4-3	.	.	TRBJ1-2	CASSQQWTASYGYTF	TGCGCCAGCAGCCAACAGTGGACAGCCAGCTATGGCTACACCTTC
TRBV12-3/TRBV12-4	few	.	TRBJ1-2	CASSRTVYGYTF	TGTGCCAGCAGTCGGACAGTTTATGGCTACACCTTC
TRBV6-1	.	TRBD2	TRBJ2-5	CASSEISGGFQETQYF	TGTGCCAGCAGTGAGATAAGCGGGGGGTTTCAAGAGACCCAGTACTTC
TRBV9	.	TRBD1	TRBJ2-7	CASSGQGYEQYF	TGTGCCAGCAGCGGACAGGGGTACGAGCAGTACTTC
TRBV9	.	.	TRBJ1-4	CASSPGGINEKLFF	TGTGCCAGCAGCCCCGGCGGGATTAATGAAAAACTGTTTTTT
TRBV6-6	once	.	TRBJ1-4	CASSYSGGPNEKLFF	TGTGCCAGCAGTTACTCGGGGGGACCTAATGAAAAACTGTTTTTT
TRBV3-1/TRBV3-2	.	TRBD1	TRBJ1-4	CASSPRTGSGEKLFF	TGTGCCAGCAGCCCCCGGACAGGGAGTGGTGAAAAACTGTTTTTT
TRBV6-2/TRBV6-3	few	TRBD2	TRBJ2-7	CASSSVAGGQNEQYF	TGTGCCAGCAGTAGCGTGGCGGGGGGGCAGAACGAGCAGTACTTC
TRBV7-8	once	.	TRBJ1-1	CASSLQVNTEAFF	TGTGCCAGCAGCTTACAGGTGAACACTGAAGCTTTCTTT
TRBV24-1	.	TRBD2	TRBJ2-7	CATSGGGGSYEQYF	TGTGCCACCAGTGGGGGGGGAGGATCTTACGAGCAGTACTTC
TRBV9	.	TRBD1	TRBJ1-1	CASSAHPGTGGIAEAFF	TGTGCCAGCAGCGCCCACCCCGGGACAGGGGGGATCGCTGAAGCTTTCTTT
TRBV2	.	TRBD1	TRBJ2-7	CASRVGQESYEQYF	TGTGCCAGCAGGGTTGGACAGGAATCCTACGAGCAGTACTTC